These 9 T cell receptor beta chains originate from one sample sequenced in a study of blood T cells in healthy people across ages. Combining a sample-barcoded 5' primer with a J-beta primer mix, a second PCR ran for roughly 7 to 12 cycles. One entry per CDR3 protein results from TCRdb running MiXCR on the 5' RACE reads. The table shows 1.2 million to 1.5 million distinct CDR3 sequences, with 59% occurring only once. Sequencing was performed on blood. These receptors all stem from a man aged 18 to 30 in good health.

This clonotype showed up just once. The chain has TRBV12-3 or TRBV12-4 and TRBJ2-4; 8 nucleotides line up with TRBD2. This CDR3 is built from 14 residues. The junction had 12 bases not matched to a gene; V was cut back by 4 bases and J by 13 bases. The CDR3 coding sequence is TGTGCCAGCAGTTCCCGGGGGGGTCTGTCTACGCAGTACTTC. Translation: CASSSRGGLSTQYF.

The sample holds a few counts of this clonotype. V gene TRBV12-3 or TRBV12-4 combines with J gene TRBJ2-1; 9 bases are a match to TRBD1. Germline trimming cut 9 bases from V and 9 bases from J; bases unmatched to any gene: 12. This CDR3 spans 14 amino acids. CDR3 coding DNA: TGTGCCAGTCTTACCGGGACAGGGCGTGTTGAGCAGTTCTTC. It translates to CASLTGTGRVEQFF.

This clonotype was observed a handful of times. V is TRBV6-1 and J is TRBJ2-1, with a tentative D call TRBD1 (6 bases). This CDR3 comprises 14 residues. Between the trimmed V and J ends, which lost 2 bases and 7 bases, there was a span of 12 bases. Germline V gene lookup returns CDR1 MNHNS and CDR2 SASEGT. Here the CDR3 DNA reads TGTGCCAGCAGTGAACGTACAGGGTTGAATGAGCAGTTCTTC. Translated: CASSERTGLNEQFF.

The rearrangement links TRBV20-1 to TRBJ1-2; D remains ambiguous. CDR1 is DFQATT, CDR2 SNEGSKA, per germline (reference sequence). The V and J ends lost 4 bases and 4 bases respectively, with 10 bases between them. This CDR3 is 12 amino acids long. CDR3 region: CSAIELSYGYTF. CDR3 nucleotides: TGCAGTGCTATAGAACTCTCCTATGGCTACACCTTC.

The rearrangement uses TRBV29-1 and TRBJ2-3, with unresolved D. The V end lost 1 base, the J end lost 2 bases, and 7 bases lay between the germline ends. Germline loops: CDR1 SQVTM, CDR2 ANQGSEA. This CDR3 has 13 residues. CDR3 sequence (DNA): TGCAGCGTTGAAGGAACAGACACAGATACGCAGTATTTT. The encoded protein is CSVEGTDTDTQYF.

V gene TRBV27 combines with J gene TRBJ2-5; tentatively, D is TRBD2 (5 bases). The J call may be mistaken, given a closer DNA end match to TRBJ2-7. The germline V gene encodes CDR1 MNHEY and CDR2 SMNVEV (reference sequence). CDR3 size: 11 residues. DNA of the CDR3: TGTGCCAGCAGTCCCCGGGGCGAGCAGTACTTC. It codes for CASSPRGEQYF.

The rearrangement uses TRBV4-1 and TRBJ2-3, with 7 bases aligning to TRBD1. J lost 6 bases, V lost 4 bases, and 10 bases had no gene match. The CDR3 is made up of 15 amino acids. The germline CDR1 and CDR2 sequences are MGHRA and YSYEKL. CDR3 in amino acids: CASSLWDRPKDTQYF. In DNA form, the CDR3 reads TGCGCCAGCAGCCTATGGGACAGACCAAAGGATACGCAGTATTTT.

The chain carries TRBV11-2 and TRBJ1-2, with D tentatively TRBD1 (5 bases). The CDR3 totals 13 residues. Trimming stripped 2 bases from V and 7 bases from J, with 11 bases between. The V gene's germline CDR1 is SGHAT and CDR2 FQNNGV. The CDR3 protein is CASSLSGLTGYTF. The CDR3 nucleotides are TGTGCCAGCAGCTTATCGGGACTCACTGGCTACACCTTC.

This clonotype appeared a few times. The V gene is TRBV20-1, the J gene TRBJ2-3; 9 positions agree with TRBD1. CDR3 length equals 19 residues. Germline V CDR1 and CDR2: DFQATT, SNEGSKA (reference sequence). V lost 0 bases to trimming and J lost 0 bases; unmatched junction nucleotides: 13. The CDR3 DNA sequence: TGCAGTGCTAGAGATGTGACAGGGGGTTCGAGAACTAGCACAGATACGCAGTATTTT. As protein: CSARDVTGGSRTSTDTQYF.